This TCR beta chain was recorded in a study of post-analysis software for immune sequencing data. Background on the study: Included among the disease courses, which were recorded for the cohort, were relapsing-remitting, secondary progressive and progressive-relapsing multiple sclerosis. General study results and limits: Normalized Chao1 diversity in multiple sclerosis patients fell significantly below that of controls. Patients had higher frequencies than controls of roughly five TRBV segments, including TRBV5-6, TRBV5-1 and TRBV20-1.

The V and J ends lost 3 bases and 0 bases, in that order; junction bases with no gene match: 7. The length of the CDR3 is 16 residues. CDR1 is DFQATT, CDR2 SNEGSKA, per germline (reference sequence). The library was made from cDNA and included unique molecular identifiers. Input populations of roughly 0.95 to 10 million T cells gave rise to 500,000 to 600,000 cDNA molecules. MiXCR, run by TCRdb on the PCR reads, gives a single entry per CDR3 protein. The sample comprises some 370,000 distinct CDR3 sequences, less than 40% of which are singletons, and roughly 13% rests with the top ten. Only a few counts were recorded for this clonotype. Its cognate antigen is unknown.

The TCR was taken from a girl aged 10 to 17 with multiple sclerosis. The chain uses TRBV20-1 and TRBJ2-3; 9 positions match TRBD2. The sequenced sample was blood. DNA for the CDR3: TGCAGTGCTAGTTCGATAGCGGGGGCTAGCACAGATACGCAGTATTTT. Translation: CSASSIAGASTDTQYF.